This TCR beta chain was captured in a study of CD8+ T cells in alopecia areata (dated by TCRdb to the late 2010s). Notes on the research overall: To study T cell clonal expansion in alopecia areata, the researchers applied high-throughput TCRbeta sequencing to both the C3H/HeJ mouse model and human patients. RNA was extracted with the PAXgene miRNA kit for fixed scalp, the miRNeasy kit for PBMCs, and the RNeasy kit for mouse skin. immunoSEQ multiplex PCR using 35 Vbeta forward primers and 13 Jbeta reverse primers was used to amplify TCRbeta CDR3 regions. Scalp clonality was compared across normal scalp (n=4), patchy alopecia areata scalp (n=8), and alopecia totalis/universalis scalp (n=8). On the human side, TCRbeta sequencing was run on scalp tissue and on sorted CD4+ and CD8+ peripheral blood T cells from healthy controls and from alopecia areata patients with either patchy or totalis/universalis disease.

Libraries were built with the immunoSEQ multiplex PCR assay. For TCR sequencing, RNA was extracted from every sample and reverse transcribed into cDNA to serve as template. SuperScript III was used to make first-strand cDNA, primed with a 2:1 mix of oligo-dT and random hexamers. A synthetic immune receptor repertoire was used to assess amplification bias, and residual bias was removed computationally. In the original analysis: Raw reads were preprocessed for error removal, and CDR3 was defined according to IMGT conventions as running from the conserved cysteine to phenylalanine. Clonality was computed as 1 minus the Shannon entropy, with the entropy normalized by log2 of the number of productive unique TCRs. Whether each scalp clone was CD4 or CD8 was inferred by checking scalp TCRbeta sequences against the CD4 and CD8 repertoires from sorted blood. Here the immuneACCESS table is served through TCRdb, limited to in-frame sequences with V and J called. Missing clones are a known gap in these copies; in checked studies unresolved V genes cover under half, and the rest lacks a known reason. That table is the source of V, J and clone size, and D and trimming were worked out from the DNA. This sample is represented by 100,000 to 120,000 clones; 55% to 60% of them were singletons. Of the sample, approximately 23% is held by the ten largest clones.

Results and caveats for the whole study, not just this receptor: Compared with mice, TCR sequences shared between patients were less clear, possibly partly because of HLA diversity across the patient population. Higher clonality and more expanded CD8+ clones were observed in lesional scalp than in normal scalp, particularly in alopecia totalis/universalis, a finding suggestive of antigenic drive. Scalp TCR repertoire analysis is complicated because resident alphabeta T cells in normal human skin are also sequenced, whereas mouse skin is dominated by gammadelta T cells.

As to this clone: What antigen it recognizes has not been identified. Nothing much larger sits one base from this clone, and base qualities are not available.

Lesional scalp punch biopsies and peripheral blood were collected from alopecia areata patients. PBMCs were isolated by density centrifugation and stained for CD3, CD4 and CD8, after which CD4+ and CD8+ T cells were sorted on a FACSAria. Untreated alopecia areata patients were recruited as part of a multicenter biomarker study. For roughly five biomarker-study patients, blood CD8+ T cells were further sorted into NKG2D-low and NKG2D-high fractions. Sample: NKG2D-low CD8+ T cells sorted from blood. The sample's cell subset or site, from its label and the paper: sorted CD8+ NKG2D-low blood T cells. This TCR was recovered from a human donor with alopecia areata.

CDR3 sequence: CASSEWTAFNEQFF. The bases are TGTGCCAGCAGTGAATGGACTGCCTTTAATGAGCAGTTCTTC. The chain joins TRBV6-1 to TRBJ2-1; the D segment could be TRBD2, given 5 matching bases. The CDR3 measures 14 amino acids from cysteine to phenylalanine. Just CDR3 DNA is preserved here, 42 bases in frame from base 1. The junction carries 12 bases between V and J, which are trimmed by 2 bases and 7 bases respectively. CDR1 MNHNS and CDR2 SASEGT are derived from the germline V gene.